These T cell receptor beta chains were read from a single sample in a study of shared clonotypes between healthy human individuals. The method was immunoSEQ multiplex PCR; TCRdb's version includes in-frame clones alone and lacks a portion of them. The data contain roughly 1,500,000 clones, approximately 98.5% of them seen just once; the ten biggest clones take up roughly 0.36%. Sequenced material: naive CD4+ T cells sorted from blood. The origin of the receptors is a man aged 30 to 39 in good health. CDR3s leave out the opening cysteine and the closing phenylalanine or tryptophan.

J gene | V gene | CDR3 protein
TRBJ1-2 | TRBV6-1 | ASSGGLHKNYGYT
TRBJ2-7 | TRBV4-2 | ASSLTGTSAEQY
TRBJ1-4 | TRBV19 | ATQARGEATNEKLF
TRBJ2-5 | TRBV25-1 | ASSDFRGHETQY
TRBJ2-2 | TRBV2 | ASSELAGVTGELF
TRBJ2-7 | TRBV10-1 | ASSGTDIPEQY
TRBJ2-3 | TRBV4-1 | ASSHYGEGLNTQY
TRBJ2-3 | TRBV18 | ASSPRLAGATDTQY
TRBJ2-7 | TRBV14 | ASSHLYEQY
TRBJ2-1 | TRBV5-1 | ASSPGGKNTYNEQF
TRBJ2-7 | TRBV28 | ASSLLGPPLSYEQY
TRBJ1-4 | TRBV5-4 | ASSLNAATNEKLF
TRBJ1-2 | TRBV6-5 | ASRSTGGLSGYT
TRBJ1-1 | TRBV5-1 | ASSLWGRTTDWNTEAF
TRBJ2-7 | TRBV7-2 | ASSLWGQGSTYEQY
TRBJ2-3 | TRBV2 | ASSGRDRARGDTQY
TRBJ2-1 | TRBV9 | ASSSLGGRHNEQF
TRBJ2-7 | TRBV7-2 | ASSTGRRGDEQY
TRBJ2-3 | TRBV4-3 | ASSQALRVAGLTDTQY
TRBJ1-5 | TRBV5-4 | ASSQEGVGNQPQH
TRBJ2-7 | TRBV5-1 | ASSLGSVGSEQY
TRBJ1-1 | TRBV5-1 | ASSARDRGSTEAF
TRBJ1-1 | TRBV28 | ASIRGGMGKNTEAF
TRBJ1-5 | TRBV4-1 | ASSQPDRGHQPQH
TRBJ2-2 | TRBV29-1 | SVGLARNTGELF
TRBJ2-7 | TRBV5-1 | ASSRGRAATYEQY
TRBJ2-1 | TRBV6-5 | ASRGLAGNEQF
TRBJ2-7 | TRBV7-2 | ASTPRDRAFSEQY
TRBJ1-1 | TRBV7-9 | ASSSLGHDSRWNTEAF
TRBJ2-3 | TRBV19 | ASKRAGEGDTQY
TRBJ2-6 | TRBV5-5 | ASRPEPGANVLT
TRBJ2-3 | TRBV25-1 | ASSESGRTDTQY
TRBJ1-5 | TRBV19 | ATLSRGKRSNQPQH